A single sample is the source of the 22 T cell receptor beta chains below, sequenced in a study of blood T cell repertoires in COVID-19. Generated by immunoSEQ multiplex PCR, the TCRdb table keeps only in-frame clones and is missing some. The table records roughly 80,000 clones, less than 90% of them present only once. Sequencing was performed on peripheral blood. The receptors shown here come from a human donor in a cohort sampled during active COVID-19.

CDR3 nucleotide sequence: TGTGCCAGCAGCGCCACAGGGGGCGCGGACTATGGCTACACCTTC. As protein: CASSATGGADYGYTF. The rearrangement uses TRBV13 and TRBJ1-2; 9 bases line up with TRBD1. Germline V gives CDR1 PRHDT, CDR2 FYEKMQ (reference sequence). This CDR3 is built from 15 residues. With 5 bases clipped from V and 3 bases from J, the junction kept 7 bases outside the gene matches.

V gene TRBV3-1 (or the pseudogene TRBV3-2) combines with J gene TRBJ1-1; D unresolved. Between the trimmed V and J ends, which lost 1 base and 3 bases, there was a span of 12 bases. The CDR3 sequence is 15 residues long. Germline V gene data show CDR1 as LGHDT and CDR2 as YNNKEL (reference sequence). CDR3 DNA sequence: TGTGCCAGCAGCCAAGCTCCAGGCGGGTACACTGAAGCTTTCTTT. It codes for CASSQAPGGYTEAFF.

The chain links TRBV28 to TRBJ1-6; D call uncertain. The CDR3 is 13 residues long. V dropped 4 bases and J dropped 9 bases, with 10 bases sitting between them. Germline V gives CDR1 MDHEN, CDR2 SYDVKM. This CDR3 is CASSSGWISPLHF. DNA for the CDR3: TGTGCCAGCAGTTCCGGGTGGATTTCACCCCTCCACTTT.

This chain connects TRBV5-4 to TRBJ2-6, with no clear D. This CDR3 contains 15 residues. Trimming stripped 3 bases from V and 0 bases from J, with 7 bases between. Germline V gene lookup returns CDR1 SGHNT and CDR2 YYREEE (reference sequence). The CDR3 bases are TGTGCCAGCAGCTCCGAGGTCTCTGGGGCCAACGTCCTGACTTTC. Translated: CASSSEVSGANVLTF.

The chain has TRBV15 and TRBJ1-6; TRBD1 is a possible D gene (6 bases). Germline V gene lookup returns CDR1 LNHNV and CDR2 YYDKDF (reference sequence). The CDR3 length is 15 residues. Between the trimmed V and J ends, which lost 0 bases and 6 bases, there was a span of 9 bases. The CDR3 region has the DNA TGTGCCACCAGCAGAGATTCCAGGGGTAATTCACCCCTCCACTTT. It translates to CATSRDSRGNSPLHF.

CDR3 region: CASRLGTGGYTF. The CDR3 region has the DNA TGTGCCAGCAGACTGGGTACCGGGGGCTACACCTTC. The chain joins TRBV28 to TRBJ1-2; D is unclear. The CDR3 has 12 residues. V was pared by 6 bases and J by 8 bases, with 13 bases between. Germline assignment: CDR1 MDHEN and CDR2 SYDVKM.

J is TRBJ1-4 and V is TRBV7-9, with 7 bases matching TRBD1. CDR3 length: 16 amino acids. The V gene's germline CDR1 is SEHNR and CDR2 FQNEAQ (reference sequence). V lost 5 bases and J lost 5; bases outside the gene matches: 11. DNA for the CDR3: TGTGCCAGCAGCGCCCCGACCGGGACAGTAAATGAAAAACTGTTTTTT. This sequence encodes CASSAPTGTVNEKLFF.

The J gene is TRBJ1-2, the V gene TRBV4-1, with D possibly matching TRBD1 (5 bases). Trimming took 0 bases from V and 2 from J, leaving 10 bases between them. The CDR3 is 15 amino acids. Germline-derived CDR1 and CDR2 are MGHRA and YSYEKL. CDR3 protein: CASSQDLDSNYGYTF. DNA for the CDR3: TGCGCCAGCAGCCAAGATCTTGACAGCAACTATGGCTACACCTTC.

The chain carries TRBV12-5 and TRBJ2-3, with 7 positions matching TRBD2. This CDR3 is 18 amino acids long. Trimming cost V 0 bases and J 2 bases; bases outside gene matches: 11. The germline gives CDR1 LGHNT, CDR2 FRNRAP. The CDR3 DNA is TGTGCTAGTGGTTTGGTGGGGTCCGGGACTATCATCACAGATACGCAGTATTTT. This sequence encodes CASGLVGSGTIITDTQYF.

The chain has TRBV9 and TRBJ2-1; the match to TRBD2 covers 9 bases. The CDR3 is 16 amino acids. CDR1 and CDR2 (germline): SGDLS, YYNGEE. J gave up 9 bases and V 0 bases, and 10 bases lay outside the gene matches. Here the CDR3 DNA reads TGTGCCAGCAGCGTAGTTATAGCGGGAGCCAGGGGTGAGCAGTTCTTC. Residues: CASSVVIAGARGEQFF.

The chain is built from TRBV7-2 and TRBJ2-5; 7 nucleotides agree with TRBD2. The germline V gene encodes CDR1 SGHTA and CDR2 FQGNSA. The CDR3 totals 14 residues. V shed 2 bases and J 4 bases; nucleotides not matched to a gene: 4. The CDR3 reads CASSLSAGVETQYF. The DNA for the CDR3 is TGTGCCAGCAGCTTAAGTGCGGGAGTAGAGACCCAGTACTTC.

The chain couples TRBV10-2 to TRBJ1-2; 9 bases are shared with TRBD1. Germline V gene lookup returns CDR1 WSHSY and CDR2 SAAADI. After removal of 2 bases from V and 6 bases from J, the junction contained 4 bases not matched to a gene. The CDR3 is made up of 14 amino acids. CDR3 sequence (DNA): TGCGCCAGCAGTGAGGGGACAGGGTCTCATGGCTACACCTTC. Residues: CASSEGTGSHGYTF.

The chain recombines TRBV5-5 with TRBJ2-5; perhaps TRBD2 as D (6 bases). Trimming took off 4 bases at V and 1 base at J, with 11 bases between the two ends. Per germline, CDR1 SGHKS and CDR2 YYEKEE (reference sequence). The CDR3 totals 14 residues. The CDR3, as DNA: TGTGCCAGCAGCGCCTCGGGGGTCCAAGAGACCCAGTACTTC. Its protein is CASSASGVQETQYF.

The CDR3 loop reads CASGLGQGSYEQYF. For the CDR3, the DNA is TGTGCTAGTGGTTTGGGACAGGGCTCCTACGAGCAGTACTTC. The rearrangement uses TRBV12-5 and TRBJ2-7, with 7 bases matching TRBD1. The junction had 0 bases not matched to a gene; V was cut back by 1 base and J by 0 bases. CDR1 is LGHNT and CDR2 is FRNRAP in the germline V gene. The CDR3 is 14 amino acids.

J is TRBJ2-3 and V is TRBV7-6, with TRBD1 matching over 9 bases. CDR1 and CDR2 (germline): SGHVS, FNYEAQ. The CDR3 has 15 amino acids. With V trimmed by 4 bases and J by 4 bases, 6 bases remained unmatched. The CDR3 nucleotides are TGTGCCAGCAGCTACACAGGGGGCGCCGCAGATACGCAGTATTTT. It codes for CASSYTGGAADTQYF.

This clone was recorded a few times. The rearrangement joins TRBV7-9 to TRBJ1-2; D remains unclear. CDR1 and CDR2 (germline): SEHNR, FQNEAQ (reference sequence). V was pared by 6 bases and J by 8 bases, with 19 bases between. The CDR3 is 14 amino acids. The CDR3 here is CASSFISGSQGYTF. The CDR3 DNA is TGTGCCAGCAGTTTTATATCCGGGAGTCAGGGCTACACCTTC. Full variable domain (outside the CDR3, taken from reference TRBV7-9 and TRBJ1-2): DTGVSQNPRHKITKRGQNVTFRCDPISEHNRLYWYRQTLGQGPEFLTYFQNEAQLEKSRLLSDRFSAERPKGSFSTLEIQRTEQGDSAMYLCASSFISGSQGYTFGSGTRLTVV.

The genes are TRBV18 and TRBJ2-5; possible D gene TRBD1, 7 bases. The CDR3 contains 15 residues. Germline assignment: CDR1 KGHSH and CDR2 LQKENI. The V gene lost 5 bases and the J gene lost 2 bases, with 15 bases spanning the gap. The DNA of the CDR3 is TGTGCCAGCTCAACATCAGGGGGGCGGCAAGAGACCCAGTACTTC. Protein product: CASSTSGGRQETQYF.

The V and J genes are TRBV4-2 and TRBJ2-1; possibly TRBD2 for D (6 bases). Germline-derived CDR1 and CDR2 are LGHNA and YNFKEQ. The CDR3 loop spans 17 amino acids. The V gene lost 4 bases and the J gene lost 2 bases, with 18 bases spanning the gap. Here the CDR3 DNA reads TGTGCCAGCAGCCGCATCTCAGCGGGTTCGGCCTACAATGAGCAGTTCTTC. Translated: CASSRISAGSAYNEQFF.

The rearrangement uses TRBV4-1 and TRBJ1-2, with TRBD1 matching over 11 bases. Unmatched junction bases numbered 10, after V lost 5 bases and J lost 5 bases. Germline CDR1 reads MGHRA; CDR2 reads YSYEKL. The CDR3 length is 16 residues. The CDR3 spells CASSLKTGTGGYGYTF. In nucleotides, the CDR3 is TGCGCCAGCAGCTTGAAGACCGGGACAGGGGGTTATGGCTACACCTTC.

V and J are TRBV10-3 and TRBJ2-7; unclear D gene. Trimming left V 3 bases short and J 3 bases short, with 15 bases between. The V gene's germline CDR1 is ENHRY and CDR2 SYGVKD. The CDR3 spans 15 residues. The CDR3 DNA reads TGTGCCATCAGTGATGGGTTGGAGTTAATCTACGAGCAGTACTTC. This codes for CAISDGLELIYEQYF.

The chain has TRBV5-8 and TRBJ2-1, with 7 bases aligning to TRBD1. The CDR3 totals 14 residues. The J segment lost 10 bases and the V segment lost 0 bases, leaving 7 bases of the junction unmatched. Per germline, CDR1 SGHTS and CDR2 YDEGEE. The CDR3 DNA follows: TGTGCCAGCAGCTTGGGGCAGGGGGTGACGGAGCAGTTCTTC. It specifies CASSLGQGVTEQFF.

The J gene is TRBJ2-2, the V gene TRBV29-1, with 16 bases identical to TRBD2. Germline V gives CDR1 SQVTM, CDR2 ANQGSEA. The CDR3 covers 15 residues. V lost 7 bases to trimming and J lost 6 bases; unmatched junction nucleotides: 5. The CDR3 is CSGGGTSGRAGELFF. The CDR3 coding sequence is TGCAGCGGAGGGGGGACTAGCGGGAGGGCCGGGGAGCTGTTTTTT.